This T cell receptor (beta chain) appears in the sequencing data of a study of cytomegalovirus exposure and HLA in healthy donors. Study information: A data release that came early held approximately 85 million unique TCRs from HLA-typed donors. Findings of the study overall: Follow-up analysis later connected one missense variant in DCLRE1C with trimming of TCR beta V- and J-genes. There were reportedly fewer N-insertions in an Asian-associated ancestry cluster than the roughly 610-donor mean, in a later analysis. In vitro assays verified that a few CMV-associated chains recognized CMV antigens specifically.

The primer mix had 60 Vbeta and 13 Jbeta primers. Using immunoSEQ multiplex PCR, the repertoire was profiled, and TCRdb retains in-frame clones only, with some absent. Counted here are some 170,000 clones, 65% to 85% occurring once; the ten biggest clones make up roughly 2.7%. Comments on this clone: Its specificity is unknown.

The clonotype comes from a female donor in good health and CMV-seronegative. The source material was PBMCs.

The chain's CDR3 is CASSSLGAHEQFF. The DNA of the CDR3 is TGTGCCAGCAGCTCCCTAGGGGCCCATGAGCAGTTCTTC. V gene TRBV7-9 combines with J gene TRBJ2-1; a possible D gene is TRBD1 (5 bases). The CDR3 length is 13 residues. Germline V gene sequence: CDR1 SEHNR, CDR2 FQNEAQ (reference sequence). Trimming removed 4 bases at V and 8 bases at J, with 12 bases between.